The 25 T cell receptor beta chains below come from one sample, sequenced in a study of blood T cell repertoires in COVID-19. Measured with immunoSEQ multiplex PCR; TCRdb has only the in-frame clones, and not every one. This sample has about 140,000 clones, with over 80% found just once. The sample consisted of peripheral blood. All receptors come from a woman older than 75 with acute or convalescent COVID-19.

This clone turned up a few times. The chain combines TRBV7-3 with TRBJ1-2, with 8 bases identical to TRBD1. The CDR3 length is 13 residues. Germline V gene data show CDR1 as SGHTA and CDR2 as FQGTGA. V trimming: 6 bases; J trimming: 8 bases; junction bases outside the gene matches: 8. CDR3 in DNA: TGTGCCAGCAGTATCCAGGGGGCCGAGGGCTACACCTTC. Residues: CASSIQGAEGYTF.

The count of this clone is one. The V and J genes are TRBV5-1 and TRBJ2-1, with 14 bases aligning to TRBD2. J was trimmed by 0 bases and V by 4 bases; bases with no gene match: 9. The germline CDR1 and CDR2 sequences are SGHRS and YFSETQ. CDR3 length: 19 amino acids. The DNA for the CDR3 is TGCGCCAGCAGCAAAGGACTAGCGGGGGGCGCGAGCTCCTACAATGAGCAGTTCTTC. It translates to CASSKGLAGGASSYNEQFF.

The chain employs TRBV6-5 and TRBJ2-7, with D possibly matching TRBD1 (7 bases). Germline CDR1 is MNHEY and CDR2 is SVGAGI. This CDR3 contains 15 residues. V was clipped by 2 bases and J by 2 bases, with 13 bases between them. CDR3 sequence (DNA): TGTGCCAGCAGTTACCGGGAGACAGGGACCTACGAGCAGTACTTC. Translating it yields CASSYRETGTYEQYF.

This chain uses TRBV9 with TRBJ1-2, with 9 positions matching TRBD1. The germline gives CDR1 SGDLS, CDR2 YYNGEE. The J segment lost 6 bases and the V segment lost 0 bases, leaving 6 bases of the junction unmatched. The CDR3 sequence is 15 residues long. DNA for the CDR3: TGTGCCAGCAGCGTAGGTACAGGGGGCGGGGATGGCTACACCTTC. It codes for CASSVGTGGGDGYTF.

The rearrangement links TRBV9 to TRBJ1-4, with 9 positions matching TRBD1. CDR1 SGDLS and CDR2 YYNGEE come from the germline V gene. This CDR3 spans 16 amino acids. J was trimmed by 5 bases and V by 4 bases; bases with no gene match: 9. The CDR3, as DNA: TGTGCCAGCAGCCCGCGCACAGGGGGCGGGAATGAAAAACTGTTTTTT. Amino acids: CASSPRTGGGNEKLFF.

This rearrangement joins TRBV5-6 to TRBJ2-5; TRBD2 is a possible D gene (6 bases). V was shortened by 1 base and J by 4 bases, with 11 bases between the two germline ends. Looked up from germline, CDR1 is SGHDT and CDR2 is YYEEEE. The CDR3 consists of 14 residues. As DNA, the CDR3 is TGTGCCAGCAGCTTGTATCAGGGAGGAGAGACCCAGTACTTC. Translated: CASSLYQGGETQYF.

This rearrangement joins TRBV18 to TRBJ2-2; D gene unclear. The CDR3 spans 16 residues. The V end was cut by 0 bases, the J end by 4 bases, with 12 bases between. Looked up from germline, CDR1 is KGHSH and CDR2 is LQKENI. This CDR3 is CASSPPRPSGTGELFF. CDR3 in DNA: TGTGCCAGCTCACCACCGCGCCCCTCGGGCACCGGGGAGCTGTTTTTT.

This clone was counted once. The rearrangement joins TRBV25-1 to TRBJ2-3; D is possibly TRBD1 or TRBD2 (5 bases each). Germline V lookup: CDR1 MGHDK, CDR2 SYGVNS. V dropped 6 bases and J dropped 1 base, with 14 bases sitting between them. The CDR3 loop spans 15 amino acids. The CDR3 here is CASSELGEGTDTQYF. In nucleotides, the CDR3 is TGTGCCAGCAGCGAACTAGGGGAAGGCACAGATACGCAGTATTTT. The full variable domain, its missing parts supplied by reference TRBV25-1 and TRBJ2-3, is EADIYQTPRYLVIGTGKKITLECSQTMGHDKMYWYQQDPGMELHLIHYSYGVNSTEKGDLSSESTVSRIRTEHFPLTLESARPSHTSQYLCASSELGEGTDTQYFGPGTRLTVL.

This chain connects TRBV9 to TRBJ2-1; 7 bases are a match to TRBD1. The CDR3 spans 16 residues. CDR1 and CDR2 from the germline V gene are SGDLS and YYNGEE. J gave up 5 bases and V 5 bases, and 13 bases lay outside the gene matches. Here the CDR3 reads CASSPTGTAYNNEQFF. CDR3 in DNA: TGTGCCAGCAGTCCCACCGGGACAGCCTATAACAATGAGCAGTTCTTC.

The chain is built from TRBV4-1 and TRBJ1-2; D is perhaps TRBD1 (6 bases). The germline V gene has CDR1 MGHRA and CDR2 YSYEKL. V was pared by 0 bases and J by 4 bases, with 12 bases between. The CDR3 sequence is 15 residues long. The CDR3: CASSQDAQGGYGYTF. The CDR3 coding sequence is TGCGCCAGCAGCCAAGATGCACAGGGCGGCTATGGCTACACCTTC.

This clone is a singleton in its sample. The rearrangement uses TRBV2 and TRBJ2-7; 8 bases align to TRBD1. CDR3 length equals 14 residues. Germline CDR1 and CDR2: SNHLY and FYNNEI. V dropped 4 bases and J dropped 6; count of bases not matched to a gene: 8. The CDR3, as DNA: TGTGCCAGCAGTGGAACGGACAGGGTGATCGAGCAGTACTTC. This gives the protein CASSGTDRVIEQYF.

CDR3 nucleotides: TGTGCCAGCACATGGGGGGAACAAGAGACCCAGTACTTC. Amino acids: CASTWGEQETQYF. The chain combines TRBV18 with TRBJ2-5; tentatively, D is TRBD2 (6 bases). The CDR3 spans 13 residues. The V and J ends lost 8 bases and 2 bases respectively, with 12 bases between them. CDR1 and CDR2 (germline): KGHSH, LQKENI.

V is TRBV7-2 and J is TRBJ2-3; D is unresolved. In germline, CDR1 is SGHTA, CDR2 FQGNSA. V dropped 1 base and J dropped 6 bases, with 11 bases sitting between them. CDR3 length: 14 residues. CDR3 amino acids: CASSLVSSRDTQYF. The CDR3 DNA reads TGTGCCAGCAGCTTAGTGTCAAGCAGGGATACGCAGTATTTT.

V is TRBV29-1 and J is TRBJ2-5; D may be TRBD1 (5 bases). This CDR3 contains 13 residues. Germline V gene data show CDR1 as SQVTM and CDR2 as ANQGSEA. Trimming stripped 2 bases from V and 3 bases from J, with 10 bases between. The CDR3 sequence: CSVEKGAEETQYF. The CDR3 nucleotides are TGCAGCGTTGAAAAAGGGGCTGAAGAGACCCAGTACTTC.

The chain combines TRBV19 with TRBJ1-2; D unclear. The CDR3 sequence is 16 residues long. V was shortened by 9 bases and J by 3 bases, with 23 bases between the two germline ends. The germline CDR1 and CDR2 sequences are LNHDA and SQIVND (reference sequence). The CDR3 spells CASRKYTAGGDYGYTF. CDR3 DNA sequence: TGTGCCAGCCGTAAATACACCGCCGGAGGCGACTATGGCTACACCTTC.

This chain connects TRBV5-6 to TRBJ2-3; 7 positions agree with TRBD2. Germline V gives CDR1 SGHDT, CDR2 YYEEEE. The CDR3 runs to 16 residues. The junction had 9 bases not matched to a gene; V was cut back by 4 bases and J by 1 base. The CDR3 DNA follows: TGTGCCAGCAGCCTCTGGGGGGGAGAAGGCACAGATACGCAGTATTTT. This encodes CASSLWGGEGTDTQYF.

In nucleotides, the CDR3 is TGTGCCAGCATCCAACAGGGGAATCAGCCCCAGCATTTT. It is translated as CASIQQGNQPQHF. The V call is TRBV7-9, the J call TRBJ1-5; 7 bases fit TRBD1. V lost 7 bases, J lost 4 bases, and 4 bases stayed unmatched. Germline CDR1 SEHNR, CDR2 FQNEAQ (reference sequence). The CDR3 spans 13 residues. The whole variable domain, remainder taken from reference TRBV7-9 and TRBJ1-5, is DTGVSQNPRHKITKRGQNVTFRCDPISEHNRLYWYRQTLGQGPEFLTYFQNEAQLEKSRLLSDRFSAERPKGSFSTLEIQRTEQGDSAMYLCASIQQGNQPQHFGDGTRLSIL.

This clone appeared once. The chain has TRBV7-8 and TRBJ2-3; possible D gene TRBD2, 6 bases. Germline V gene lookup returns CDR1 SGHVS and CDR2 FQNEAQ. The CDR3 has 16 residues. Trimming cost V 4 bases and J 4 bases, with 18 bases left between them. The CDR3 region has the DNA TGTGCCAGCAGCTCGCGGGACCCTTCAAAGGCAGATACGCAGTATTTT. This sequence encodes CASSSRDPSKADTQYF.

This rearrangement joins TRBV19 to TRBJ2-4; perhaps TRBD2 as D (6 bases). CDR1 is LNHDA and CDR2 is SQIVND in the germline V gene (reference sequence). V lost 5 bases and J 0 bases, leaving 17 bases between the germline ends. The CDR3 sequence is 17 residues long. The CDR3: CASSAQGTYLAKNIQYF. CDR3 coding DNA: TGTGCCAGTAGTGCCCAAGGGACTTACTTAGCCAAAAACATTCAGTACTTC.

This chain uses TRBV2 with TRBJ2-3; the D gene is possibly TRBD1 (5 bases). CDR1 and CDR2 from the germline V gene are SNHLY and FYNNEI. Trimming removed 3 bases from V and 4 bases from J, with 5 bases in between. There are 12 residues in the CDR3. The CDR3 nucleotides are TGTGCCAGCAGTGACAGGGCAGATACGCAGTATTTT. Translating gives CASSDRADTQYF.

V gene TRBV15 combines with J gene TRBJ1-2, with TRBD1 matching 7 bases. There are 13 residues in the CDR3. The V and J ends lost 4 bases and 6 bases, in that order; junction bases with no gene match: 5. Germline V lookup: CDR1 LNHNV, CDR2 YYDKDF (reference sequence). The CDR3 DNA is TGTGCCACCAGCAACAGGGGTCTCCATGGCTACACCTTC. Its translation: CATSNRGLHGYTF.

The rearrangement uses TRBV7-9 and TRBJ1-1; D remains ambiguous. The length of the CDR3 is 15 residues. Trimming stripped 7 bases from V and 4 bases from J, with 19 bases between. CDR1 is SEHNR, CDR2 FQNEAQ, per germline (reference sequence). The DNA for the CDR3 is TGTGCCAGCACCCCCCTGGGCGGCCGGGGCACTGAAGCTTTCTTT. Residues: CASTPLGGRGTEAFF.

The rearrangement joins TRBV19 to TRBJ1-2; D uncertain. Trimming pared 0 bases from V and 2 bases from J, leaving 10 bases between. In germline, CDR1 is LNHDA, CDR2 SQIVND (reference sequence). This CDR3 contains 15 residues. CDR3 bases: TGTGCCAGTAGTATAGATCATCCGGGGAACTATGGCTACACCTTC. Protein: CASSIDHPGNYGYTF.

The genes are TRBV5-1 and TRBJ2-5; D is possibly TRBD2 (6 bases). This CDR3 is 13 amino acids long. V dropped 4 bases and J dropped 5 bases, with 12 bases sitting between them. Looked up from germline, CDR1 is SGHRS and CDR2 is YFSETQ. The CDR3 coding sequence is TGCGCCAGCAGCCTGGGGAGGCGGGAGACCCAGTACTTC. Translating it yields CASSLGRRETQYF.

The chain employs TRBV4-3 and TRBJ1-1; D is uncertain. This CDR3 is built from 13 residues. Germline V lookup: CDR1 LGHNA, CDR2 YSLEER. Deletions cut 0 bases from V and 7 bases from J, with 9 bases between. The CDR3 sequence: CASSQDIGGEAFF. DNA for the CDR3: TGCGCCAGCAGCCAAGATATAGGAGGTGAAGCTTTCTTT.